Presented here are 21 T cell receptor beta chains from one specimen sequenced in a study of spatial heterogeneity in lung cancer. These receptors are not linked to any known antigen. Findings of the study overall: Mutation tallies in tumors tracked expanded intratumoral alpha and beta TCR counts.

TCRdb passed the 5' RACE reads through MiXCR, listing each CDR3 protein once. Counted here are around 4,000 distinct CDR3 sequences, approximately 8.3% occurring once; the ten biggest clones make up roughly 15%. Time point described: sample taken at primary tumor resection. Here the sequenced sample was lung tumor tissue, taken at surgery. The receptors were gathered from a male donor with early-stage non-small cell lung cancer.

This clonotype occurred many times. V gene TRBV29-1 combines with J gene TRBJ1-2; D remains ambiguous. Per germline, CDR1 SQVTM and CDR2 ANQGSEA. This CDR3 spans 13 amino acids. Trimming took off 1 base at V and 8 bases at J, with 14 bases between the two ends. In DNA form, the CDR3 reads TGCAGCGTTGAAGGGCGATCGGCTAGGGGCTACACCTTC. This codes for CSVEGRSARGYTF.

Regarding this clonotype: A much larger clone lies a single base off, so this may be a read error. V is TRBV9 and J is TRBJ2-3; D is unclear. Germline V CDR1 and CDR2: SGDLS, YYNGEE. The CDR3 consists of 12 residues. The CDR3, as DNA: TGTGCCGGCAGCGTAGAGCTAGATACGCAGTATTTT. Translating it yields CAGSVELDTQYF.

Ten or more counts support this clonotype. The DNA of the CDR3 is TGCAGTGGCCAATTCAGGGCTTTAGGGGTAGGGCAGTACTTC. Protein: CSGQFRALGVGQYF. The V gene is TRBV20-1, the J gene TRBJ2-7; perhaps TRBD1 as D (5 bases). The germline CDR1 and CDR2 sequences are DFQATT and SNEGSKA (reference sequence). The CDR3 runs to 14 residues. Trimming took off 7 bases at V and 9 bases at J, with 25 bases between the two ends.

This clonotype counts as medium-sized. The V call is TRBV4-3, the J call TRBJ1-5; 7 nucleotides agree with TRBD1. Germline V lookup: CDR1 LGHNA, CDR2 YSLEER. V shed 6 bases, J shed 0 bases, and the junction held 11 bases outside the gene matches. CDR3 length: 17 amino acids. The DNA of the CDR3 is TGCGCCAGCAGTGCAGGGACAGACTCTTATAGCAATCAGCCCCAGCATTTT. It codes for CASSAGTDSYSNQPQHF.

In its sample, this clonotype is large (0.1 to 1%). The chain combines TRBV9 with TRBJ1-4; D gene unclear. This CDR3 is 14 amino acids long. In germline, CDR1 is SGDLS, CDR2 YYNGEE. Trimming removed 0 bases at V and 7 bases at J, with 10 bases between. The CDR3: CASSVASGIEKLFF. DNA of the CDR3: TGTGCCAGCAGCGTAGCGAGCGGCATTGAAAAACTGTTTTTT.

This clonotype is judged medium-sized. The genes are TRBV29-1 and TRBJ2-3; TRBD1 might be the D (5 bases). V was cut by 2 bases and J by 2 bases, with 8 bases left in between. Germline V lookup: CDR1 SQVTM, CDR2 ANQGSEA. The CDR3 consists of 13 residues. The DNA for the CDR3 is TGCAGCGTTGAATCAGGGTCCACAGATACGCAGTATTTT. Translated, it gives CSVESGSTDTQYF.

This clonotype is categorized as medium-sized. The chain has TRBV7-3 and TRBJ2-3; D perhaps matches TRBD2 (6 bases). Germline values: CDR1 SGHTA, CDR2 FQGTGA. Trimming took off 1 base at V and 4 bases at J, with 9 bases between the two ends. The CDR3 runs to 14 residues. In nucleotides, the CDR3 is TGTGCCAGCAGCTTAAGCGGGGCCGCAGATACGCAGTATTTT. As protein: CASSLSGAADTQYF.

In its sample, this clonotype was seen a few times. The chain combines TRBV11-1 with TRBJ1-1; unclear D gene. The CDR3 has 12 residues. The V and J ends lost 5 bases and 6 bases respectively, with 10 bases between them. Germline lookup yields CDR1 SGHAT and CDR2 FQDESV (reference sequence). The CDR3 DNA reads TGTGCCAGCAGCCACAGTGCTCCTGAAGCTTTCTTT. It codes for CASSHSAPEAFF.

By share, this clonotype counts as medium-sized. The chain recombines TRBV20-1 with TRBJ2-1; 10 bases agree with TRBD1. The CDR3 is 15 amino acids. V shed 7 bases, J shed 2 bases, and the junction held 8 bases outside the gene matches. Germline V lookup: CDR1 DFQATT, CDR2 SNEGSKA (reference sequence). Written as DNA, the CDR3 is TGCAGTGTCCCGGACAGGGGGGAACCCTACAATGAGCAGTTCTTC. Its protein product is CSVPDRGEPYNEQFF.

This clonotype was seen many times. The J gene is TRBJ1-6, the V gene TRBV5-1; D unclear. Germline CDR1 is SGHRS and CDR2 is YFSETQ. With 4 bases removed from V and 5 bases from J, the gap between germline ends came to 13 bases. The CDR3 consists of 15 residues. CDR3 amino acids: CASSLDPGDNSPLHF. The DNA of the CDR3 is TGCGCCAGCAGCCTGGACCCCGGGGATAATTCACCCCTCCACTTT.

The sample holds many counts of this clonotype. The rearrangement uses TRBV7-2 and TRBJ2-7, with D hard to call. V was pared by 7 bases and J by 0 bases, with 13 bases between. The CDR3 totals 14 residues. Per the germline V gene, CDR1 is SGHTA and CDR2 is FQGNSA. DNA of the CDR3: TGTGCCAGCACCCCTGACGGTTTCTCCTACGAGCAGTACTTC. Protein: CASTPDGFSYEQYF.

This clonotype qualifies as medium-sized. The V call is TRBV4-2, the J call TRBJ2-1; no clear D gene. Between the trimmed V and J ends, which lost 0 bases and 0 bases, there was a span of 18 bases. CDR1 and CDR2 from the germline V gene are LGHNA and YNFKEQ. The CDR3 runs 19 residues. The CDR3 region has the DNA TGTGCCAGCAGCCAAGATGGGCTAGGTGATATTAGCTCCTACAATGAGCAGTTCTTC. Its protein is CASSQDGLGDISSYNEQFF.

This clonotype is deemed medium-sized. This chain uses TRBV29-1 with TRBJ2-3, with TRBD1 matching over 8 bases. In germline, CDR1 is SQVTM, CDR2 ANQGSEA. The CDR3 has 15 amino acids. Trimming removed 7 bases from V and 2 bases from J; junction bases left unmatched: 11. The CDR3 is CSARQGLSITDTQYF. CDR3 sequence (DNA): TGCAGCGCCCGACAGGGGCTCTCCATCACAGATACGCAGTATTTT.

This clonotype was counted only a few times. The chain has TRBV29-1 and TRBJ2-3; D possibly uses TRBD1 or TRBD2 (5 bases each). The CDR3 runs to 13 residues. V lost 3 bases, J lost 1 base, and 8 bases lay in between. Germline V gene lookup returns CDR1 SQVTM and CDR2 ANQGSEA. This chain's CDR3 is CSVDGGGTDTQYF. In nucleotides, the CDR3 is TGCAGCGTTGATGGGGGAGGCACAGATACGCAGTATTTT.

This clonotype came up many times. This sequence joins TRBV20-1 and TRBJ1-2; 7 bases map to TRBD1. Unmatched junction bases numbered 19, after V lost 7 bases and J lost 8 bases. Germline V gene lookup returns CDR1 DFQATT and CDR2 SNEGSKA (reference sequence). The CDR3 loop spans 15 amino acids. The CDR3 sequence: CSGGTEDRILGGYTF. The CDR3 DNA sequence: TGCAGTGGTGGGACTGAGGACAGGATCTTAGGAGGCTACACCTTC.

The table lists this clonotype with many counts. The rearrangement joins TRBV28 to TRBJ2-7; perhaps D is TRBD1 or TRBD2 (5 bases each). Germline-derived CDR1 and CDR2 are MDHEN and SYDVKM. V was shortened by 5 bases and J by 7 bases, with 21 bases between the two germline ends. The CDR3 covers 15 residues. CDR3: CASSPPGRTRFEQYF. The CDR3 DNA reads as TGTGCCAGCAGTCCACCGGGACGGACCCGATTTGAGCAGTACTTC.

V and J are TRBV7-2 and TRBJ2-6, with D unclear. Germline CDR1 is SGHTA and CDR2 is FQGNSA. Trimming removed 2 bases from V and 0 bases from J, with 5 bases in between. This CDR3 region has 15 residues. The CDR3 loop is CASSLLVSGANVLTF. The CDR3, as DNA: TGTGCCAGCAGCTTATTGGTCTCTGGGGCCAACGTCCTGACTTTC.

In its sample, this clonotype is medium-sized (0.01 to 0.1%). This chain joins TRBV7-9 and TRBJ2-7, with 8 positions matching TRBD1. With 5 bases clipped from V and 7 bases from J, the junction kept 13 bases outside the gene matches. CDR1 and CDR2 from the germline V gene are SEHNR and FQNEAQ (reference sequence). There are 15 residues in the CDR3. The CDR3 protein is CASSLAGGGIGEQYF. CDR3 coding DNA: TGTGCCAGCAGCCTCGCAGGGGGCGGGATTGGGGAGCAGTACTTC.

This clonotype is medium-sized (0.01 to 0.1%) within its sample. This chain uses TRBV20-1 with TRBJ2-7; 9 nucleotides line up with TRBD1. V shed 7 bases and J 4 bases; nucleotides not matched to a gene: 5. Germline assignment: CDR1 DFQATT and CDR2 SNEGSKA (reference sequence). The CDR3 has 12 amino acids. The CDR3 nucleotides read TGCAGTGTTGGACAGGGGACATACGAGCAGTACTTC. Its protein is CSVGQGTYEQYF.

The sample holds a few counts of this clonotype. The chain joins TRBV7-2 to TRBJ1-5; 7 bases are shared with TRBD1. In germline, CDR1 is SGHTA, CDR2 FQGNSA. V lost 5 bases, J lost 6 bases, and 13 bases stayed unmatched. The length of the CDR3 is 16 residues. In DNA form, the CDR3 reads TGTGCCAGCAGCCCTAGACAGGGTGGGATTGGTCAGCCCCAGCATTTT. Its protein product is CASSPRQGGIGQPQHF.

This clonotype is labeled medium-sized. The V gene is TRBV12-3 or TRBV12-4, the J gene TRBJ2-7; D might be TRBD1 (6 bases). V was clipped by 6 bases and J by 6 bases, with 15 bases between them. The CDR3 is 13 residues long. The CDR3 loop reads CASRGQSLGEQYF. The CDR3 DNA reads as TGTGCCAGCAGGGGACAAAGCTTAGGCGAGCAGTACTTC.